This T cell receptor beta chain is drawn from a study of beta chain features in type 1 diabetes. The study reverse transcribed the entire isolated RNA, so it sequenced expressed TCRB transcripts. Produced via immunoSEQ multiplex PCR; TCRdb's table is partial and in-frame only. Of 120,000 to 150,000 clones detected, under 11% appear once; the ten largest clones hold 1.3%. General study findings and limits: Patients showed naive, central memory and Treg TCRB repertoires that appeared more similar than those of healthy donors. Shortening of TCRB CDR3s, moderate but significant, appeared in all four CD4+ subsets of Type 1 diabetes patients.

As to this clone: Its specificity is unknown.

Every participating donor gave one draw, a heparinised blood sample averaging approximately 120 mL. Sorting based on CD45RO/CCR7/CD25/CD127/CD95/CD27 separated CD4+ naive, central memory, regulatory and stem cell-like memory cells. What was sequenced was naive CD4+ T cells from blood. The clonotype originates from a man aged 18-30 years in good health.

The CDR3 here is CASSPGQDVQFF. Written as DNA, the CDR3 is TGTGCCAGCAGCCCGGGACAGGACGTTCAGTTCTTC. The chain links TRBV11-2 to TRBJ2-1; 8 nucleotides agree with TRBD1. CDR3 length: 12 residues. The trim removed 5 bases at V and 13 bases at J, leaving 7 bases unmatched. CDR1 SGHAT and CDR2 FQNNGV come from the germline V gene.